A selection of T cell receptor beta chains follows, all from one sample in a study of blood T cell repertoires in COVID-19. Assay used: immunoSEQ multiplex PCR; TCRdb lists only in-frame clones, some missing. The profile shows 120,000 or so clones, 80% of them singletons. Sample: peripheral blood. The receptor source for this set is a man between 65 and 80 years old with acute or convalescent COVID-19. The CDR3 runs from the conserved cysteine through the conserved F or W. The D gene is left open where the match is weak. Only part of the rows carry a size: once, few, many, or a class if the clone is expanded.

d_call clone_size j_call v_call cdr3_length cdr3_aa cdr3_nt
- once TRBJ2-2 TRBV7-9 16 CASSPLDTRSGGELFF TGTGCCAGCAGCCCGTTAGATACGCGGTCCGGCGGGGAGCTGTTTTTT
TRBD1 - TRBJ1-1 TRBV6-6 13 CASSYGQGAEAFF TGTGCCAGCAGTTACGGTCAGGGGGCTGAAGCTTTCTTT
- - TRBJ2-2 TRBV7-2 15 CASSLGSGHTGELFF TGTGCCAGCAGCCTAGGGAGCGGGCATACCGGGGAGCTGTTTTTT
- medium-sized TRBJ2-1 TRBV6-6 16 CASSTIRGESYNEQFF TGTGCCAGCAGTACCATCAGGGGAGAGTCCTACAATGAGCAGTTCTTC
TRBD1 - TRBJ1-6 TRBV2 15 CASSVRQGEGSPLHF TGTGCCAGCAGTGTCCGACAGGGGGAGGGGTCACCCCTCCACTTT
- - TRBJ2-2 TRBV6-5 13 CASRDYLPGELFF TGTGCCAGCAGGGACTACCTCCCCGGGGAGCTGTTTTTT
TRBD1 - TRBJ2-5 TRBV4-1 15 CASSQGQGRIETQYF TGCGCCAGCAGCCAAGGACAGGGACGAATCGAGACCCAGTACTTC
- - TRBJ2-7 TRBV5-1 15 CASSLAGIPSYEQYF TGCGCCAGCAGCTTGGCAGGGATCCCGTCCTACGAGCAGTACTTC
- - TRBJ2-2 TRBV19 15 CASRGSPGNTGELFF TGTGCCAGTAGGGGGAGCCCTGGGAACACCGGGGAGCTGTTTTTT
- - TRBJ2-7 TRBV7-9 15 CASSLVGGRTYEQYF TGTGCCAGCAGCTTAGTGGGGGGACGTACCTACGAGCAGTACTTC
TRBD1 few TRBJ2-1 TRBV6-5 11 CASVLLDRVIF TGTGCCAGCGTGTTATTGGACAGGGTGATCTTC
TRBD1 - TRBJ2-4 TRBV7-9 16 CASSLEVLGQLPIQYF TGTGCCAGCAGCTTAGAAGTCTTGGGACAGCTTCCGATTCAGTACTTC
- - TRBJ1-2 TRBV18 14 CASSPRETTYGYTF TGTGCCAGCTCACCACGGGAGACTACCTATGGCTACACCTTC
- - TRBJ2-7 TRBV6-6 11 CASRRSYEQYF TGTGCCAGCAGACGGTCCTACGAGCAGTACTTC
TRBD1 - TRBJ1-6 TRBV27 14 CASSWGQRNSPLHF TGTGCCAGCAGTTGGGGACAGCGCAATTCACCCCTCCACTTT
- - TRBJ2-7 TRBV2 13 CASSVQRVAEQYF TGTGCCAGCAGTGTCCAGCGGGTAGCCGAGCAGTACTTC
TRBD1 - TRBJ2-6 TRBV19 15 CASTQGAAGANVLTF TGTGCCAGTACCCAGGGGGCTGCTGGGGCCAACGTCCTGACTTTC
- once TRBJ1-4 TRBV7-6 18 CASRRDSTSQATNEKLFF TGTGCCAGCAGAAGGGACTCCACGTCTCAGGCAACTAATGAAAAACTGTTTTTT
- - TRBJ2-1 TRBV7-2 13 CASSLWADNEQFF TGTGCCAGCAGCTTATGGGCTGACAATGAGCAGTTCTTC
TRBD1 - TRBJ1-1 TRBV6-6 15 CASRSQGQGISEAFF TGTGCCAGCAGGAGCCAGGGACAGGGGATTTCTGAAGCTTTCTTT
TRBD1 - TRBJ1-1 TRBV11-2 15 CASSLIQGGSTEAFF TGTGCCAGCAGCTTAATCCAGGGGGGCTCCACTGAAGCTTTCTTT
TRBD1 - TRBJ1-4 TRBV5-1 14 CASSHGTGDEKLFF TGCGCCAGCAGCCACGGGACAGGGGATGAAAAACTGTTTTTT
- - TRBJ1-1 TRBV30 13 CAWRWGGGTEAFF TGTGCCTGGAGGTGGGGAGGGGGCACTGAAGCTTTCTTT
TRBD1 - TRBJ1-6 TRBV6-1 15 CASSEFPTGGSPLHF TGTGCCAGCAGTGAATTCCCGACAGGGGGCTCACCCCTCCACTTT
- - TRBJ1-5 TRBV7-9 13 CASSFTTGQPQHF TGTGCCAGCAGCTTTACAACGGGTCAGCCCCAGCATTTT
- - TRBJ1-2 TRBV3-1/TRBV3-2 13 CASSQNRENGYTF TGTGCCAGCAGCCAAAACAGGGAGAATGGCTACACCTTC
TRBD1 - TRBJ1-1 TRBV2 13 CASNRQGLSEAFF TGTGCCAGCAATAGACAGGGTTTGTCTGAAGCTTTCTTT
TRBD1 - TRBJ1-4 TRBV5-1 18 CASSSPPRRQGEGEKLFF TGCGCCAGCAGCTCTCCACCCCGAAGACAGGGCGAAGGCGAAAAACTGTTTTTT
- - TRBJ2-6 TRBV7-2 14 CASSRYSGANVLTF TGTGCCAGCAGCCGTTACTCTGGGGCCAACGTCCTGACTTTC
- - TRBJ1-3 TRBV15 16 CATSRGGGNSGNTIYF TGTGCCACCAGCAGGGGAGGGGGAAACTCTGGAAACACCATATATTTT
TRBD2 - TRBJ2-5 TRBV28 13 CASRGGDKETQYF TGTGCCAGCCGGGGGGGGGACAAAGAGACCCAGTACTTC
- - TRBJ2-7 TRBV5-6 13 CASSFSGTYEQYF TGTGCCAGCAGCTTCTCAGGGACCTACGAGCAGTACTTC
- - TRBJ2-5 TRBV20-1 11 CVSRVGETQYF TGCGTGAGCAGGGTAGGAGAGACCCAGTACTTC
- once TRBJ2-3 TRBV24-1 16 CATSDLSGVGTDTQYF TGTGCCACCAGTGATTTGTCCGGGGTCGGCACAGATACGCAGTATTTT
TRBD2 - TRBJ2-3 TRBV6-4 15 CASSSTLAAPDTQYF TGTGCCAGCAGTAGCACACTAGCGGCCCCAGATACGCAGTATTTT
TRBD1 - TRBJ1-2 TRBV19 13 CASRPDRDYGYTF TGTGCCAGTAGACCAGACAGGGACTATGGCTACACCTTC
- - TRBJ2-1 TRBV23-1 14 CASTRQAAYNEQFF TGCGCCAGCACCCGACAGGCAGCCTACAATGAGCAGTTCTTC
- - TRBJ1-1 TRBV15 13 CATSRDLDTEAFF TGTGCCACCAGCAGAGACCTCGACACTGAAGCTTTCTTT
TRBD2 - TRBJ2-5 TRBV2 16 CASSDGTRAYQETQYF TGTGCCAGCAGTGACGGGACTAGGGCATACCAAGAGACCCAGTACTTC
TRBD1 few TRBJ2-2 TRBV6-5 14 CASRPGTGVGELFF TGTGCCAGCCGCCCCGGGACAGGGGTCGGGGAGCTGTTTTTT
TRBD1 - TRBJ1-3 TRBV10-2 15 CASRGTGASGNTIYF TGCGCCAGCAGGGGGACAGGGGCCTCTGGAAACACCATATATTTT
TRBD1 - TRBJ2-7 TRBV11-2 15 CASSPSGTGAYEQYF TGTGCCAGCAGCCCCTCCGGGACAGGGGCCTACGAGCAGTACTTC
- - TRBJ1-1 TRBV5-1 14 CASSWGGEGAEAFF TGCGCCAGCAGCTGGGGCGGGGAAGGGGCTGAAGCTTTCTTT
- - TRBJ2-2 TRBV14 16 CASSPIRAANTGELFF TGTGCCAGCAGCCCGATCAGGGCAGCAAACACCGGGGAGCTGTTTTTT
TRBD1 - TRBJ2-7 TRBV5-1 15 CASSLGQGMEYEQYF TGCGCCAGCAGCCTCGGACAGGGAATGGAATACGAGCAGTACTTC
- once TRBJ1-1 TRBV19 17 CASSRGPLEGKNTEAFF TGTGCCAGTAGTAGGGGACCGCTGGAGGGGAAGAACACTGAAGCTTTCTTT
- once TRBJ2-1 TRBV7-2 12 CASSPLGGEQFF TGTGCCAGCAGCCCCTTGGGGGGTGAGCAGTTCTTC
TRBD1 - TRBJ1-1 TRBV19 16 CASRLDRGRRNTEAFF TGTGCCAGTAGGCTGGACAGGGGGCGCAGGAACACTGAAGCTTTCTTT
TRBD1 few TRBJ1-5 TRBV25-1 17 CASSEEAGTGDNQPQHF TGTGCCAGCAGTGAGGAGGCCGGGACAGGGGACAATCAGCCCCAGCATTTT
TRBD1 - TRBJ1-2 TRBV5-1 17 CASSLGTGGRLPRGYTF TGCGCCAGCAGCTTGGGGACAGGGGGCCGCTTACCCCGCGGCTACACCTTC